This record looks at one TCR beta chain sequence and its context. Its antigen is unknown. Per sample, a minimum of 6.5 million PBMCs were isolated. Primers used in a second PCR of about 6 to 11 cycles were a sample-barcoded 5' primer and a J-beta primer mix. Each of the cDNA molecules was tagged by a template-switch adaptor with 12 random nucleotides. TCRdb re-derived calls from the 5' RACE reads in MiXCR, one entry per CDR3 protein. The sample includes 700,000 to 1,000,000 distinct CDR3 sequences, approximately 48% of them seen just once. The sample belongs to a study of blood T cells in healthy people across ages. Points from the study as a whole: Diversity estimated from one million T cells was considered an underestimate. As age increased, TCR beta diversity per million T cells fell in a roughly linear fashion.

This CDR3 has 14 amino acids. CDR1 SNHLY and CDR2 FYNNEI come from the germline V gene. Deletions cut 4 bases from V and 0 bases from J, with 7 bases between. The source material was blood. The receptor's source is a man between 60 and 70 years old in good health. The rearrangement uses TRBV2 and TRBJ2-4; no reliable D call. The DNA of the CDR3 is TGTGCCAGCAGTGTTGGCCAAGCCAAAAACATTCAGTACTTC. Amino acid sequence: CASSVGQAKNIQYF.